Shown below are 12 T cell receptor beta chains from a single sample sequenced in a study of blood T cell repertoires in COVID-19. Generated by immunoSEQ multiplex PCR, the TCRdb table keeps only in-frame clones and is missing some. The table shows 65,000 to 95,000 clones, with around nine tenths occurring only once. Specimen: peripheral blood. Receptors were obtained from a man between 65 and 85 years old with active or convalescent COVID-19.

This chain uses TRBV7-9 with TRBJ2-3; 7 bases fit TRBD1. CDR1 is SEHNR and CDR2 is FQNEAQ in the germline V gene (reference sequence). This CDR3 has 15 amino acids. V shed 4 bases and J 2 bases; nucleotides not matched to a gene: 6. CDR3 residues: CASSSRGQDTDTQYF. The CDR3 nucleotides read TGTGCCAGCAGCTCGAGAGGACAGGACACAGATACGCAGTATTTT.

The gene calls are TRBV2 and TRBJ1-5; 10 nucleotides line up with TRBD1. In germline, CDR1 is SNHLY, CDR2 FYNNEI. This CDR3 contains 18 residues. Trimming took 4 bases from V and 4 from J; bases not matched to a gene: 13. The CDR3 DNA sequence: TGTGCCAGCAGTGTATCGGGACAGGGGCCTCCGAGTAATCAGCCCCAGCATTTT. Protein: CASSVSGQGPPSNQPQHF.

The CDR3: CASSQGQLPSYEQYF. Here the CDR3 DNA reads TGCGCCAGCAGCCAAGGACAGTTACCTTCCTACGAGCAGTACTTC. The J gene is TRBJ2-7, the V gene TRBV4-1, with D possibly matching TRBD1 (5 bases). Trimming stripped 1 base from V and 1 base from J, with 11 bases between. This CDR3 is 15 amino acids long. Germline loops: CDR1 MGHRA, CDR2 YSYEKL.

The rearrangement joins TRBV19 to TRBJ1-1, with 7 bases matching TRBD1. This CDR3 is 15 amino acids long. Unmatched junction bases numbered 6, after V lost 4 bases and J lost 1 base. CDR1 is LNHDA and CDR2 is SQIVND in the germline V gene (reference sequence). CDR3 bases: TGTGCCAGTAGTAGGCGGACAGGTGCGAACACTGAAGCTTTCTTT. This codes for CASSRRTGANTEAFF.

The sample holds one count of this clone. The gene calls are TRBV19 and TRBJ1-5; D is unclear. V lost 2 bases, J lost 2 bases, and 13 bases lay in between. Germline CDR1 LNHDA, CDR2 SQIVND (reference sequence). The CDR3 loop spans 16 amino acids. CDR3 region: CASSITRAGRNQPQHF. Written as DNA, the CDR3 is TGTGCCAGTAGTATAACCCGGGCGGGCCGCAATCAGCCCCAGCATTTT.

The CDR3 reads CASSTTGGHQPQHF. CDR3 nucleotide sequence: TGTGCCAGTAGTACAACAGGGGGCCATCAGCCCCAGCATTTT. The chain combines TRBV19 with TRBJ1-5, with TRBD1 identical over 9 bases. V lost 4 bases, J lost 5 bases, and 3 bases stayed unmatched. The CDR3 loop spans 14 amino acids. Per germline, CDR1 LNHDA and CDR2 SQIVND (reference sequence). The full variable domain, in which reference TRBV19 and TRBJ1-5 provide the parts outside the CDR3, is DGGITQSPKYLFRKEGQNVTLSCEQNLNHDAMYWYRQDPGQGLRLIYYSQIVNDFQKGDIAEGYSVSREKKESFPLTVTSAQKNPTAFYLCASSTTGGHQPQHFGDGTRLSIL.

The chain joins TRBV6-1 to TRBJ2-7; D may be TRBD2 (5 bases). Germline V gives CDR1 MNHNS, CDR2 SASEGT. The CDR3 extends over 15 amino acids. Trimming left V 0 bases short and J 6 bases short, with 15 bases between. The CDR3 DNA reads as TGTGCCAGCAGTGAAGCCTCCGGGGTTGGAGGCGAGCAGTACTTC. This sequence encodes CASSEASGVGGEQYF.

V and J are TRBV2 and TRBJ1-2, with 10 bases that match TRBD1. V lost 4 bases to trimming and J lost 7 bases; unmatched junction nucleotides: 6. This CDR3 is built from 14 residues. Germline CDR1 SNHLY, CDR2 FYNNEI. The CDR3 DNA follows: TGTGCCAGCAGTGTCCGACAGGGGGCGGGTGGCTACACCTTC. It yields the protein CASSVRQGAGGYTF.

The J gene is TRBJ1-2, the V gene TRBV6-5; D remains unclear. The V and J ends lost 0 bases and 9 bases respectively, with 14 bases between them. Germline assignment: CDR1 MNHEY and CDR2 SVGAGI. This CDR3 spans 14 amino acids. DNA for the CDR3: TGTGCCAGCAGTTACTCGATGACGGGGAATAGCTACACCTTC. Translated, it gives CASSYSMTGNSYTF.

V gene TRBV19 combines with J gene TRBJ2-3, with TRBD1 as a possible D gene (6 bases). V lost 5 bases, J lost 7 bases, and 16 bases lay in between. The germline V gene encodes CDR1 LNHDA and CDR2 SQIVND (reference sequence). The CDR3 consists of 14 residues. The CDR3 is CASSGNRERNTQYF. As DNA, the CDR3 is TGTGCCAGTAGTGGCAACAGGGAACGGAATACGCAGTATTTT.

The chain's CDR3 is CSAGAGGYNHNEQFF. CDR3 sequence (DNA): TGCAGCGCTGGAGCGGGGGGGTATAACCACAATGAGCAGTTCTTC. The V gene is TRBV29-1, the J gene TRBJ2-1; 10 nucleotides agree with TRBD2. Germline V gene data show CDR1 as SQVTM and CDR2 as ANQGSEA. With 7 bases clipped from V and 5 bases from J, the junction kept 11 bases outside the gene matches. The CDR3 is 15 residues long.

The chain joins TRBV6-5 to TRBJ2-5; no clear D gene. V was cut by 3 bases and J by 2 bases, with 10 bases left in between. CDR3 length: 14 residues. CDR1 MNHEY and CDR2 SVGAGI come from the germline V gene. The CDR3 coding sequence is TGTGCCAGCAGTTATTCCCTTTCTCAAGAGACCCAGTACTTC. This codes for CASSYSLSQETQYF.